The entry below gives a single TCR beta chain sequence along with its context. Its target antigen remains unknown. No per-base quality is available; no much larger clone lies one base away. The data stem from a study of naive CD8 T cells in extremely preterm neonates (dated by TCRdb to the late 2010s). Background for the entire study: The age range of the adult participants is stated as 25-50 years in the abstract but as 20-50 years in the methods. The study compared TCRbeta CDR3 repertoires of sorted naive CD8+ T cells across four age groups: extremely preterm neonates, term neonates, young children and adults.

A two-step, bias-controlled multiplex PCR was used to amplify TCRbeta CDR3 regions from genomic DNA. Primers specific for every TRBV and TRBJ gene segment were used in the multiplex PCR. The immunoSEQ Assay was used to generate the TCRbeta repertoire data. The authors processed their data as follows. A relative-frequency ratio and a modified nearest-neighbor algorithm were applied to filter and cluster reads so that closely related sequences were merged. IMGT annotation was followed for the assignment of V, D and J genes to CDR3 sequences. Template counts were quantified against synthetic TCR CDR3 analog sequences and normalized for PCR amplification bias. Only unique productive sequences, that is, in-frame CDR3 sequences lacking stop codons, were included in the analyses. Clonality, defined as 1 minus Pielou's evenness, and iChao1 richness were computed with the immunoSEQ Analyzer software. JMP was used for statistical testing, with Student's t-test or a non-parametric test applied depending on Shapiro-Wilk normality results. In its TCRdb copy, this immuneACCESS table keeps in-frame sequences only and misses some clones. Where compared with another copy, unresolved V genes explain less than half of these, and the others have no known cause. Clonal size and the V and J genes are those of that table, whereas D and trimming came from the DNA. The sample contains around 6,000 clones, 95% to 97% of them found a single time. 0.65% to 0.95% of the sample is in the top ten clones.

The full study reports these points: Prospective longitudinal studies of preterm and term neonates were called for by the authors so that T cell development could be tracked within individuals. A larger fraction of CDR3 nucleotide sequences was shared among preterm neonates (2.7%) than among term neonates (about 0.4%), young children (about 0.03%) and adults (about 0.01%). Among the limitations the authors pointed out were a small sample size and productive template counts that varied across preterm samples. Compared with all other age groups, preterm neonates showed significantly lower iChao1 richness (p < 0.05) along with an even clone distribution, indicating a less rich repertoire. Compared with the older groups, preterm CDR3s were shorter and closer to germline, carrying fewer N additions and showing less junctional trimming.

The peripheral blood donors were five healthy children aged 16-56 months who were having elective routine surgery, plus five healthy nonsmoking adults. Healthy nonsmokers aged roughly 18-50 years, with a median age of approximately 39 years, were used as adult controls. A FACSAria III cell sorter was used to sort live, Annexin V-negative naive CD8+ T cells (CD3+CD8+CD45RA+CCR7+). Each sample yielded roughly 18,000 to 110,000 sorted naive CD8+ T cells. Ficoll-Paque density gradient centrifugation of diluted blood was used to isolate mononuclear cells. Before sorting, mononuclear cells were cryopreserved in about 10% DMSO with 90% FBS and kept in long-term storage at -150 degrees C. Thawed cells were stained with Annexin V and antibodies against CD3, CD8, CCR7 and CD45RA. Genomic DNA was extracted from snap-frozen sorted cell pellets with the DNeasy Blood and Tissue Kit. The V end loses 1 base and the J end loses 1 base, and a stretch of 17 bases separates them. There are 18 amino acids in the CDR3, from cysteine to phenylalanine inclusive. The read is trimmed to its CDR3 DNA, 54 bases read in frame from base 1. The germline V gene provides CDR1 LGHNA and CDR2 YSLEER.

The chain joins TRBV4-3 to TRBJ1-5; the D segment cannot be called with confidence. Sequenced sample: naive CD8+ T cells from blood. This TCR came from a human donor in good health. The CDR3 sequence is CASSQVPLGEGSNQPQHF. The sequenced DNA: TGCGCCAGCAGCCAAGTACCACTAGGAGAAGGAAGCAATCAGCCCCAGCATTTT.